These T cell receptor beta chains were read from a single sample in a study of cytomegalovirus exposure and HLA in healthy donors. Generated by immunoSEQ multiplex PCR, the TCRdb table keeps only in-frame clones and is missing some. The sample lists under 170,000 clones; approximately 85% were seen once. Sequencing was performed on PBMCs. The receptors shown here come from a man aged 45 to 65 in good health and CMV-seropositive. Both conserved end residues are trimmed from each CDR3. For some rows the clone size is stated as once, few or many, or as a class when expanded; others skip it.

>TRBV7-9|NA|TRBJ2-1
ASSFGQGSSYNEQF
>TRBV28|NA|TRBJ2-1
ASSLPTGVKQF
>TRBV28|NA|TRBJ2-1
ASSPLTSGRDNEQF
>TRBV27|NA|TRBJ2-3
ASSRSGMSTDTQY
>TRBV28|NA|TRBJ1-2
ASSSGDYGYT
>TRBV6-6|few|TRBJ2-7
ASSIQGVNYSYEQY
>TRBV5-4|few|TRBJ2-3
ASSWTWQGADTQY
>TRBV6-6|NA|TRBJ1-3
ASSTIGGSGNTIY
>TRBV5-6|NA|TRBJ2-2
ASSLGLGGNTGELF
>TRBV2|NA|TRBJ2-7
ASSVGSGSPYEQY
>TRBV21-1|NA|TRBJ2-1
AMRDRPYNEQF
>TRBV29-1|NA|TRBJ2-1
SVAGTRGVEQF
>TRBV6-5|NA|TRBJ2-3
ASSWTSGLPDTQY
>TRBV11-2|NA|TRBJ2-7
ASSFGTSFEQY
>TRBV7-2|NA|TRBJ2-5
ASSLFLVLAGGPQETQY
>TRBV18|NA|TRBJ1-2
ASSPPAGVRDGYT
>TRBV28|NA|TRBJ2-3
ASRSLGRAGYQDTQY
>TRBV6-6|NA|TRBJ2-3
ASRGGTDTQY
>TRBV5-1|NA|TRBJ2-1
ASSSTSEQF
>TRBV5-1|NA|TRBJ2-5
ASSKEVMETQY
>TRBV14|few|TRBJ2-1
ASSQVMRGRAHEQF
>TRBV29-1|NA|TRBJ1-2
SVIGRAGYGYT
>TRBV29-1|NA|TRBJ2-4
SVDVGQGSDIQY
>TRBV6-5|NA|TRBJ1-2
ASSRENYGYT
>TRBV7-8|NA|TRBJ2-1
ASSFRIGEQF
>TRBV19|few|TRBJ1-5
ASSIGGTGNQPQH
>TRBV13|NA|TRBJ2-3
ASSLKTSGRTDTQY
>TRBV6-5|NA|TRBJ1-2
ASRRDRGSGYT
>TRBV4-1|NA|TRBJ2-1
ASSHDSGHTYNEQF
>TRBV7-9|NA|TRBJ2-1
ASSSSGRAYNEQF
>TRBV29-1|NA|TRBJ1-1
SVAGENTEAF
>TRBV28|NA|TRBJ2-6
ASMLGGGGANVLT
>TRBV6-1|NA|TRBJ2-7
ASSEYGTATYGQY
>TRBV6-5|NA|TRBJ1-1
ASSLGGIGSEAF
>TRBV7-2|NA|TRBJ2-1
ASSPGTANNEQF
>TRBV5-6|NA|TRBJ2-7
ASSPTSGRSSLEQY
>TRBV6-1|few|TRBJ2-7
ASRRLAGERNEQY
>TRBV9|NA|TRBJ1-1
ASSVTAGAGLPEAF
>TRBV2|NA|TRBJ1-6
ASIPDRGNSPLH
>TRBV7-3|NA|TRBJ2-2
ASSPGAGEITGELF
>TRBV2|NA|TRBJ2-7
ASSEVAQSSYEQY